This TCR beta chain is from a study of spatial heterogeneity in lung cancer. Study-level information: There were consistently more beta-chain sequences detected than alpha-chain sequences.

V was trimmed by 1 base and J by 9 bases, leaving 10 bases between them. The CDR3 extends over 13 amino acids. Germline CDR1 is SGHTA and CDR2 is FQGNSA. Remarks on this clonotype: Its target is not known.

Study results and limitations: Higher tumor mutation counts went along with higher counts of expanded intratumoral alpha and beta TCRs.

Each molecule of TCR cDNA was tagged with one unique molecular identifier. One entry per CDR3 protein, called by TCRdb with MiXCR from the 5' RACE reads. The sample contains around 4,800 distinct CDR3 sequences, over 20% of which appear only once. Time point specified: sample taken at primary tumor resection. The receptor's source is a male donor with early-stage non-small cell lung cancer. Sequencing used lung tumor tissue, obtained at surgery. V and J are TRBV7-2 and TRBJ2-1; D might be TRBD1 or TRBD2, each matching 5 bases. The CDR3 spells CASSLGGLLEQFF. The CDR3 bases are TGTGCCAGCAGCTTAGGGGGGTTGCTTGAGCAGTTCTTC.